The 5 T cell receptor beta chains given below trace back to one sample, sequenced in a study of tumor and adjacent non-tumor tissue in lung cancer. A modified ARM-PCR protocol with three rounds of nested PCR amplified TCRbeta. MiXCR, applied by TCRdb to the multiplex PCR reads, yields one record per CDR3 protein. Counted here are more than 35,000 distinct CDR3 sequences, roughly 60% occurring once; the ten biggest clones make up 15% to 20%. RNA was extracted from bulk tissue without any cell sorting. The normal lung tissue was taken more than 3 cm from the tumor edge. Sequenced sample: distant non-tumor lung tissue. The source of these receptors is a woman between 40 and 55 years old with non-small cell lung cancer.

Remarks on this clonotype: Compared with germline, one end of the junction differs, possibly owing to a read error. The rearrangement links TRBV5-1 to TRBJ2-7; the D is unclear. CDR3 length equals 14 residues. Germline V gene data show CDR1 as SGHRS and CDR2 as YFSETQ. CDR3 coding DNA: TGTGCCAGCAGCTTGGAACAGATCGCCTACGAGCAGTACTTC. Encoded protein: CASSLEQIAYEQYF.

The V call is TRBV14, the J call TRBJ2-5; D is unresolved. V was trimmed by 4 bases and J by 4 bases, leaving 10 bases between them. Germline assignment: CDR1 SGHDN and CDR2 FVKESK. The CDR3 is made up of 13 amino acids. The DNA of the CDR3 is TGTGCCAGCAGCCGAGTGGTTCCAGAGACCCAGTACTTC. Translation: CASSRVVPETQYF.

As concerns this clonotype: An end of the junction does not agree with germline; a read error may underlie this. The V gene is TRBV6-2 or TRBV6-3, the J gene TRBJ2-7; D not certain. The length of the CDR3 is 15 residues. Germline CDR1 is MNHEY and CDR2 is SVGEGT. The CDR3 protein is CASSNSFGKADEQYF. CDR3 in DNA: TGTGCTAGCAGTAACTCGTTTGGTAAGGCGGACGAGCAGTACTTC.

In regard to this clonotype: Lacking the conserved final phenylalanine or tryptophan, this CDR3 likely reflects a read error. The rearrangement uses TRBV4-1 and TRBJ2-5; no definite D call. This CDR3 is built from 14 residues. Germline V CDR1 and CDR2: MGHRA, YSYEKL. The CDR3: CAISQGIGHETQYI. For the CDR3, the DNA is TGTGCCATCAGCCAAGGGATCGGGCATGAGACCCAGTACATC.

Turning to this clonotype: The CDR3 ends on some other residue instead of the conserved phenylalanine or tryptophan, so this is likely a read error. The chain links TRBV6-5 to TRBJ1-5; 7 nucleotides agree with TRBD1. Germline V gene sequence: CDR1 MNHEY, CDR2 SVGAGI. This CDR3 has 15 amino acids. The CDR3 DNA reads as TGTGCCAGCGGTTACTCGACAGGGAATGATCAGCCCCAGCATCTT. Its protein is CASGYSTGNDQPQHL.